The 11 T cell receptor beta chains reported below all come from one sample, sequenced in a study of control samples from healthy donors and cancer patients. The data were produced by immunoSEQ multiplex PCR, yet TCRdb's version contains in-frame clones alone and is incomplete. The top ten clones hold 2% to 2.5% of a sample with about 89,000 clones, more than 75% of them seen once. Sequenced input: blood. Receptors originate from a woman aged 40 to 50 in good health.

This chain connects TRBV3-1 (or the pseudogene TRBV3-2) to TRBJ2-5, with TRBD2 matching over 10 bases. J was trimmed by 1 base and V by 1 base; bases with no gene match: 6. The germline CDR1 and CDR2 sequences are LGHDT and YNNKEL (reference sequence). The CDR3 covers 17 residues. The CDR3 nucleotides read TGTGCCAGCAGCCAAGGGGCTAGCGGGGGCCCCCAAGAGACCCAGTACTTC. Its protein is CASSQGASGGPQETQYF.

The chain couples TRBV18 to TRBJ2-5; D possibly matches TRBD1 or TRBD2 (7 bases each). Germline loops: CDR1 KGHSH, CDR2 LQKENI. Trimming stripped 4 bases from V and 4 bases from J, with 13 bases between. The CDR3 totals 14 residues. As DNA, the CDR3 is TGTGCCAGCTCACGATCCAGGGGGGGAGAGACCCAGTACTTC. Protein sequence: CASSRSRGGETQYF. Based on the CDR3 plus reference TRBV18 and TRBJ2-5, the full variable domain is NAGVMQNPRHLVRRRGQEARLRCSPMKGHSHVYWYRQLPEEGLKFMVYLQKENIIDESGMPKERFSAEFPKEGPSILRIQQVVRGDSAAYFCASSRSRGGETQYFGPGTRLLVL.

V usage is TRBV27 and J usage is TRBJ2-1; D uncertain. Germline CDR1 MNHEY, CDR2 SMNVEV (reference sequence). Trimming stripped 0 bases from V and 7 bases from J, with 13 bases between. The CDR3 runs to 15 residues. The CDR3 sequence: CASSLSRVMENEQFF. CDR3 sequence (DNA): TGTGCCAGCAGTTTATCCCGGGTCATGGAGAATGAGCAGTTCTTC.

The chain carries TRBV3-1 (or the pseudogene TRBV3-2) and TRBJ1-1, with 7 bases identical to TRBD1. The CDR3 runs 14 residues. Germline CDR1 LGHDT, CDR2 YNNKEL (reference sequence). J gave up 1 base and V 5 bases, and 4 bases lay outside the gene matches. CDR3 nucleotides: TGTGCCAGCAGCTATCAGGGGGGGAACACTGAAGCTTTCTTT. Residues: CASSYQGGNTEAFF.

V usage is TRBV5-5 and J usage is TRBJ1-4; 9 nucleotides match TRBD1. From germline, CDR1 is SGHKS and CDR2 YYEKEE (reference sequence). This CDR3 region has 16 residues. Trimming cost V 4 bases and J 8 bases; bases outside gene matches: 12. In DNA, the CDR3 is TGTGCCAGCAGCCGACAAGCGACAGGGGGTCGCGAAAAACTGTTTTTT. Translating it yields CASSRQATGGREKLFF.

V is TRBV5-4 and J is TRBJ1-3; 8 bases are shared with TRBD1. From germline, CDR1 is SGHNT and CDR2 YYREEE (reference sequence). The CDR3 runs to 17 residues. V lost 4 bases and J lost 4; bases outside the gene matches: 13. The DNA of the CDR3 is TGTGCCAGCAGCACCGGGAAGGACAGGGTGAAAGGAAACACCATATATTTT. It translates to CASSTGKDRVKGNTIYF.

This CDR3 reads CASSLPGQGEDYGYTF. CDR3 DNA sequence: TGCGCCAGCAGCTTACCGGGACAGGGAGAAGACTATGGCTACACCTTC. The chain uses TRBV5-1 and TRBJ1-2; the match to TRBD1 covers 9 bases. Trimming cost V 2 bases and J 3 bases; bases outside gene matches: 8. The CDR3 is 16 residues long. Germline V CDR1 and CDR2: SGHRS, YFSETQ.

The chain links TRBV4-3 to TRBJ1-1; no firm D call. Germline V gene sequence: CDR1 LGHNA, CDR2 YSLEER. V shed 5 bases and J shed 2 bases, with 15 bases lying between them. The CDR3 contains 15 residues. CDR3 amino acids: CASSLSSQLNTEAFF. CDR3 in DNA: TGCGCCAGCAGCTTATCTAGTCAGCTAAACACTGAAGCTTTCTTT.

This CDR3 reads CASSLGEQYF. The DNA of the CDR3 is TGTGCCAGCAGTTTGGGCGAGCAGTACTTC. This rearrangement joins TRBV12-3 or TRBV12-4 to TRBJ2-7; D not certain. The CDR3 spans 10 residues. Trimming stripped 3 bases from V and 6 bases from J, with 3 bases between.

The V gene is TRBV29-1, the J gene TRBJ2-2; D unresolved. The CDR3 length is 13 residues. The germline V gene has CDR1 SQVTM and CDR2 ANQGSEA. Trimming took 5 bases from V and 2 from J, leaving 9 bases between them. CDR3 nucleotide sequence: TGCAGCGTTTGTTGGGGTAACACCGGGGAGCTGTTTTTT. Residues: CSVCWGNTGELFF.

V gene TRBV29-1 combines with J gene TRBJ2-1, with 7 bases lining up with TRBD1. CDR3 size: 10 residues. After removal of 4 bases from V and 9 bases from J, the junction contained 0 bases not matched to a gene. The germline gives CDR1 SQVTM, CDR2 ANQGSEA. The CDR3 is CSVGQGEQFF. CDR3 sequence (DNA): TGCAGCGTTGGACAGGGTGAGCAGTTCTTC.